The T cell receptor beta chain described here comes from a study of patients and donors after allogeneic stem cell transplantation. TCRdb re-analysed the RT-PCR reads in MiXCR, keeping a single row per CDR3 protein. The sample lists more than 850,000 distinct CDR3 sequences, roughly 18% seen once, with 6% in the top ten. The germline V gene encodes CDR1 MGHDK and CDR2 SYGVNS. This CDR3 region has 14 residues. Trimming pared 0 bases from V and 3 bases from J, leaving 9 bases between. The chain has TRBV25-1 and TRBJ2-7; D is ambiguous. The TCR comes from a human donor who was either an allogeneic HSCT recipient or a stem cell or donor lymphocyte infusion donor (not recorded which). It is not recorded whose cells these are; they may come from a transplant donor. Sequenced sample: blood, either unsorted or a sorted T cell fraction (not recorded which). The chain's CDR3 is CASSEYMGFYEQYF. CDR3 DNA: TGTGCCAGCAGTGAATATATGGGGTTCTACGAGCAGTACTTC.